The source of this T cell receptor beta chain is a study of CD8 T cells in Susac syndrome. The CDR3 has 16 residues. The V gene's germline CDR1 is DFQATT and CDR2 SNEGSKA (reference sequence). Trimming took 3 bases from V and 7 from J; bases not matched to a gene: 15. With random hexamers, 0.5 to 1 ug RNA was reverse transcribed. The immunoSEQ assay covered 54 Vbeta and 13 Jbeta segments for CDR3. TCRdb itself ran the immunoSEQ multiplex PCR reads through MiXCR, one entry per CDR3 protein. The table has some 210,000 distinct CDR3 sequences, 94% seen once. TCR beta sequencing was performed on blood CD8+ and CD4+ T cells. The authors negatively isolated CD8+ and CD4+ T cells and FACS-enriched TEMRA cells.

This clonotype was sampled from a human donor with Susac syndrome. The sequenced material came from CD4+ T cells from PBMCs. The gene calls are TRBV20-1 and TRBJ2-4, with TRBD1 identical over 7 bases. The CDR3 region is CSASLGTVAAGNIQYF. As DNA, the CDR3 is TGCAGTGCTAGTCTCGGGACAGTGGCCGCGGGCAACATTCAGTACTTC.